This TCR beta chain was identified during a study of blood T cells in healthy people across ages. Overall study results and limits: The study found more naive CD4+ cells and higher diversity in long-lived than aged donors.

For the second PCR, which ran for roughly 7 to 11 cycles, a sample-barcoded 5' primer and a J-beta primer mix were used. Every cDNA was tagged by a template-switch adaptor with 12 random nucleotides. TCRdb reanalysed the 5' RACE reads using MiXCR and keeps one entry per CDR3 protein. The sample contains roughly 1.6 million distinct CDR3 sequences, 30% to 35% of which appear only once. CDR1 and CDR2 from the germline V gene are SGHVS and FNYEAQ. The V gene end was trimmed by 0 bases and the J gene end by 4 bases; junction bases not matched to a gene: 9. CDR3 length: 17 residues. A word on this clonotype: Its antigen is still unknown.

The chain carries TRBV7-6 and TRBJ1-2; 9 nucleotides agree with TRBD1. Sequencing was performed on blood. The clonotype originates from a young woman in good health. The CDR3 coding sequence is TGTGCCAGCAGCTTAGCAGTTGGACAGGGGATTCCCTATGGCTACACCTTC. The encoded protein is CASSLAVGQGIPYGYTF. Filled out from reference TRBV7-6 and TRBJ1-2, the complete variable domain reads GAGVSQSPRYKVTKRGQDVALRCDPISGHVSLYWYRQALGQGPEFLTYFNYEAQQDKSGLPNDRFSAERPEGSISTLTIQRTEQRDSAMYRCASSLAVGQGIPYGYTFGSGTRLTVV.